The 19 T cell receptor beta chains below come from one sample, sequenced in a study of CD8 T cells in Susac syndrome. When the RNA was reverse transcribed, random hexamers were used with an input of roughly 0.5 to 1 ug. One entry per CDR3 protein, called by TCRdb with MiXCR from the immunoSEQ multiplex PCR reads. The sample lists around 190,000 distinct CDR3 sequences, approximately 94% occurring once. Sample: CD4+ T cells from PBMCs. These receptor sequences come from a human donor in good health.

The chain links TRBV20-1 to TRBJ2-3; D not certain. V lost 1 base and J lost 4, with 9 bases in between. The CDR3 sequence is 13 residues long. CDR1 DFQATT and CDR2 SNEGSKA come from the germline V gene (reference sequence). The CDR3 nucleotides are TGCAGTGCTAGAGCTTCTCAATCAGATACGCAGTATTTT. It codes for CSARASQSDTQYF.

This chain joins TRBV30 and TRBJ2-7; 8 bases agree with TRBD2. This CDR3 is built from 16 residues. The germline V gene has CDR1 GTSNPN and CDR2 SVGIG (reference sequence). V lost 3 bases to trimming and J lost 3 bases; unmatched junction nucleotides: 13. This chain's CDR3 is CAWSPFGRAGDYEQYF. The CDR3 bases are TGTGCCTGGAGCCCATTTGGCCGAGCGGGAGACTACGAGCAGTACTTC.

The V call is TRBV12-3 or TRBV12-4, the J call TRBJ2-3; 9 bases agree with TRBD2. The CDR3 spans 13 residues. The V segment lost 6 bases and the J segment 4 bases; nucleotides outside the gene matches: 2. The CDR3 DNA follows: TGTGCCAGCAGGACTAGCGGCTCAGATACGCAGTATTTT. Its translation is CASRTSGSDTQYF.

DNA for the CDR3: TGTGCCAGCAGCCCCCCCGGGACACCGAACACTGAAGCTTTCTTT. It yields the protein CASSPPGTPNTEAFF. The chain carries TRBV7-2 and TRBJ1-1; D is perhaps TRBD1 (6 bases). The CDR3 covers 15 residues. Germline values: CDR1 SGHTA, CDR2 FQGNSA. Trimming took 5 bases from V and 1 from J, leaving 14 bases between them.

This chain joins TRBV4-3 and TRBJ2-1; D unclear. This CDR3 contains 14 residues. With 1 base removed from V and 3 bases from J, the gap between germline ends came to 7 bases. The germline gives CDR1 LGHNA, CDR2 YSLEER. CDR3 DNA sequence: TGCGCCAGCAGCCAAGGGGCTAGCTACAATGAGCAGTTCTTC. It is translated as CASSQGASYNEQFF.

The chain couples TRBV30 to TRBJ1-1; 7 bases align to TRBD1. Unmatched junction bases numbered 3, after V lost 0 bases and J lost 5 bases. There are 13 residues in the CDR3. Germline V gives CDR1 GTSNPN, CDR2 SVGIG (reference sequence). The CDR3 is CAWSVNRGTEAFF. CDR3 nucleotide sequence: TGTGCCTGGAGTGTTAACAGGGGAACTGAAGCTTTCTTT.

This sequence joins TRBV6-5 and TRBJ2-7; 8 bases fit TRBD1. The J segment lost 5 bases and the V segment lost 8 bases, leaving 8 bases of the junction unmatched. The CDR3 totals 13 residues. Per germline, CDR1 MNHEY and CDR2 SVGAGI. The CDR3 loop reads CASANPGGNEQYF. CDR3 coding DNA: TGTGCCAGCGCAAATCCAGGGGGCAACGAGCAGTACTTC.

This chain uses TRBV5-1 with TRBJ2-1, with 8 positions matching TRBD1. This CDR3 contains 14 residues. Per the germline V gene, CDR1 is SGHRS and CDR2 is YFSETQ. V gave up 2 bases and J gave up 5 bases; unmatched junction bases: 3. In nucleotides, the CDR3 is TGCGCCAGCAGCTTTGACAGGGGCCACAATGAGCAGTTCTTC. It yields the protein CASSFDRGHNEQFF.

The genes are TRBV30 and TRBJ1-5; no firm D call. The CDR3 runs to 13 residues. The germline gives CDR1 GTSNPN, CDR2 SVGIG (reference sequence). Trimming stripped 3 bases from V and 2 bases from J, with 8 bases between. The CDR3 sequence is CAWSNHGNQPQHF. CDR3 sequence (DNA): TGTGCCTGGAGCAACCATGGCAATCAGCCCCAGCATTTT.

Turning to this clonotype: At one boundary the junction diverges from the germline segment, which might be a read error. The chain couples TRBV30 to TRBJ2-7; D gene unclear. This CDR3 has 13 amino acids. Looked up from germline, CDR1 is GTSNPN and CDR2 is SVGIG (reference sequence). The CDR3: CAWTGGPSYEHYF. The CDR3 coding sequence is TGTGCCTGGACGGGCGGTCCCTCCTACGAGCATTACTTC.

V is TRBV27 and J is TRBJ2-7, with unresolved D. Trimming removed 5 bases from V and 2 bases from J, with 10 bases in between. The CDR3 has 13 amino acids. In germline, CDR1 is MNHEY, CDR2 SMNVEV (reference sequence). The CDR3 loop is CASSGTFAYEQYF. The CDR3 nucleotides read TGTGCCAGCAGTGGCACTTTCGCCTACGAGCAGTACTTC.

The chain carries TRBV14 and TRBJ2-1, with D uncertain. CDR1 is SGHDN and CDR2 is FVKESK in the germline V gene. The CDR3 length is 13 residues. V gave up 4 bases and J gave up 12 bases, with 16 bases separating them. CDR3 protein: CASSPNLLESQFF. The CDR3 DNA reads TGTGCCAGCAGCCCGAACCTTCTAGAGTCGCAGTTCTTC.

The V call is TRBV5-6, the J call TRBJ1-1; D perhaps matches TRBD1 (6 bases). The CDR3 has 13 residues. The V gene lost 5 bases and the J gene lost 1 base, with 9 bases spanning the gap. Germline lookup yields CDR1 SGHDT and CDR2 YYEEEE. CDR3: CASRSGQNTEAFF. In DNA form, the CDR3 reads TGTGCCAGCAGGTCGGGACAGAACACTGAAGCTTTCTTT.

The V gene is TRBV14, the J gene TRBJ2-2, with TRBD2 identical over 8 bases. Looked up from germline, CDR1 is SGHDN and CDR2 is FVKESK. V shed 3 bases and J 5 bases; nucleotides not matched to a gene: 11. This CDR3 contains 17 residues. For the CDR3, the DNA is TGTGCCAGCAGCCAGGATATAGCGGGATTGTGGACCGGGGAGCTGTTTTTT. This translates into CASSQDIAGLWTGELFF. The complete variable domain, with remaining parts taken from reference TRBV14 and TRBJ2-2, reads EAGVTQFPSHSVIEKGQTVTLRCDPISGHDNLYWYRRVMGKEIKFLLHFVKESKQDESGMPNNRFLAERTGGTYSTLKVQPAELEDSGVYFCASSQDIAGLWTGELFFGEGSRLTVL.

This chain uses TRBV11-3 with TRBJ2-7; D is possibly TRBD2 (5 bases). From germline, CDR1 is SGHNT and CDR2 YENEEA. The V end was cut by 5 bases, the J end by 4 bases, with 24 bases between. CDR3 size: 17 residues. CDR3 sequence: CASSLGIIDYPSYEQYF. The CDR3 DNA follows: TGTGCCAGCAGCCTCGGAATTATAGACTATCCCTCTTACGAGCAGTACTTC. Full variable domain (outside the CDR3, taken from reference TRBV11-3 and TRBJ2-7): EAGVVQSPRYKIIEKKQPVAFWCNPISGHNTLYWYLQNLGQGPELLIRYENEEAVDDSQLPKDRFSAERLKGVDSTLKIQPAELGDSAVYLCASSLGIIDYPSYEQYFGPGTRLTVT.

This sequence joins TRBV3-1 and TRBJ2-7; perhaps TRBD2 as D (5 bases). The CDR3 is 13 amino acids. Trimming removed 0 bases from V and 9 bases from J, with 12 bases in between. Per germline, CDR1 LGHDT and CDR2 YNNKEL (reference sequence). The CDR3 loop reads CASSQERSGGQYF. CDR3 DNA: TGTGCCAGCAGCCAAGAACGGTCTGGAGGGCAGTACTTC.

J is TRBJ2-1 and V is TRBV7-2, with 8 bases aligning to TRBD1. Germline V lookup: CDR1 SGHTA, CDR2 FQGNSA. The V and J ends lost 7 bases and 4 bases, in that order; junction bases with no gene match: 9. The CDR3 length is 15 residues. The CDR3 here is CASIPGQGGYNEQFF. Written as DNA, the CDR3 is TGTGCCAGCATCCCCGGACAGGGTGGATACAATGAGCAGTTCTTC.

CDR3 region: CSAAAGVAGAIGTDTQYF. CDR3 bases: TGCAGTGCCGCAGCCGGGGTAGCTGGGGCTATTGGCACAGATACGCAGTATTTT. The chain has TRBV20-1 and TRBJ2-3, with D possibly being TRBD1 or TRBD2 (5 bases each). The CDR3 totals 18 residues. The V gene's germline CDR1 is DFQATT and CDR2 SNEGSKA (reference sequence). The ends were cut back, 6 bases at V and 1 base at J, with 26 bases in the middle.

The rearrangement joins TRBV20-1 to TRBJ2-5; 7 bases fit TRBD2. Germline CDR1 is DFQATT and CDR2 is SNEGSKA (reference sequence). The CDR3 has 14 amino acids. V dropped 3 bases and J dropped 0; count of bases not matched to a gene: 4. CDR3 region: CSARGDYNQETQYF. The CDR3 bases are TGCAGTGCTAGGGGGGACTATAACCAAGAGACCCAGTACTTC.